The 25 T cell receptor beta chains listed next were all sequenced from one sample in a study of beta chain features in type 1 diabetes (dated by TCRdb to the late 2010s). Library preparation employed the immunoSEQ multiplex PCR assay. The entire amount of isolated RNA was reverse transcribed using the High Capacity cDNA Reverse Transcription Kit, so the sequenced TCRB transcripts were expressed ones. Entries here come from immuneACCESS through TCRdb and include only in-frame sequences with V and J called. Some clones fail to appear in such tables; in the studies checked, an unresolved V gene covers under half of the shortfall, and the cause of the remainder is unknown. This sample comprises about 930,000 clones, roughly 16% of them detected only once. Clones ranked in the top ten supply around 0.02% of the sample. Sequenced sample: naive CD4+ T cells from blood. Read against the paper, the sample's cell subset or site label means: true naive CD4+ T cells. These receptors all stem from a woman between 18 and 29 years old in good health.

This clone was found a few times. The chain employs TRBV18 and TRBJ2-3, with a possible D match to TRBD2 (5 bases). There are 16 residues in the CDR3. Per germline, CDR1 KGHSH and CDR2 LQKENI. Between the trimmed V and J ends, which lost 3 bases and 3 bases, there was a span of 16 bases. The CDR3: CASSPKSVGETDTQYF. CDR3 DNA: TGTGCCAGCTCACCGAAATCTGTGGGAGAAACAGATACGCAGTATTTT.

This chain connects TRBV7-3 to TRBJ2-1; TRBD2 aligns across 11 bases. The CDR3 contains 16 residues. V lost 5 bases, J lost 6 bases, and 9 bases stayed unmatched. From germline, CDR1 is SGHTA and CDR2 FQGTGA. The DNA of the CDR3 is TGTGCCAGCAGCGTTAGCGGGAGGGCCTCCCGCAATGAGCAGTTCTTC. Translation gives CASSVSGRASRNEQFF.

The chain recombines TRBV19 with TRBJ1-4; no firm D call. Germline CDR1 is LNHDA and CDR2 is SQIVND (reference sequence). The CDR3 length is 13 residues. V was trimmed by 10 bases and J by 4 bases, leaving 13 bases between them. This CDR3 reads CAITGLYNEKLFF. CDR3 nucleotides: TGTGCCATCACGGGGTTATATAATGAAAAACTGTTTTTT. The full variable domain, in which reference TRBV19 and TRBJ1-4 provide the parts outside the CDR3, is DGGITQSPKYLFRKEGQNVTLSCEQNLNHDAMYWYRQDPGQGLRLIYYSQIVNDFQKGDIAEGYSVSREKKESFPLTVTSAQKNPTAFYLCAITGLYNEKLFFGSGTQLSVL.

This sequence joins TRBV10-2 and TRBJ2-1; 12 bases line up with TRBD2. Losses at the gene ends were 6 bases for V and 8 bases for J; bases not matched to a gene: 11. The CDR3 runs 16 residues. Looked up from germline, CDR1 is WSHSY and CDR2 is SAAADI. The CDR3 sequence: CASRLRTSGMSDEQFF. The CDR3 nucleotides read TGCGCCAGCAGGCTTAGGACTAGCGGGATGTCGGATGAGCAGTTCTTC.

There are a few counts of this clone. A read error may account for a junction end that differs from germline. V usage is TRBV5-6 and J usage is TRBJ2-7, with D perhaps matching TRBD1 (6 bases). The CDR3 has 13 amino acids. The germline CDR1 and CDR2 sequences are SGHDT and YYEEEE. The CDR3 loop is CASSPLQGLPFVF. The DNA of the CDR3 is TGTGCCAGCAGCCCCCTACAGGGTCTACCTTTCGTTTTC. Full variable domain (rest looked up from reference TRBV5-6 and TRBJ2-7): DAGVTQSPTHLIKTRGQQVTLRCSPKSGHDTVSWYQQALGQGPQFIFQYYEEEERQRGNFPDRFSGHQFPNYSSELNVNALLLGDSALYLCASSPLQGLPFVFGPGTRLTVT.

This clone was counted a few times. The V call is TRBV11-1, the J call TRBJ2-5; 8 bases line up with TRBD2. The V gene's germline CDR1 is SGHAT and CDR2 FQDESV (reference sequence). V shed 5 bases and J 5 bases; nucleotides not matched to a gene: 16. This CDR3 contains 17 residues. CDR3: CASSLTKREFTLETQYF. The CDR3 DNA reads TGTGCCAGCAGCCTCACCAAGCGGGAGTTCACTTTGGAGACCCAGTACTTC.

Concerning this clone: The same CDR3 arises from other DNA sequences in this sample as well. The rearrangement links TRBV7-9 to TRBJ2-7, with D possibly being TRBD2 (6 bases). Germline V gene lookup returns CDR1 SEHNR and CDR2 FQNEAQ (reference sequence). The CDR3 contains 15 residues. Deletions cut 2 bases from V and 5 bases from J, with 16 bases between. Written as DNA, the CDR3 is TGTGCCAGCAGCTTACCCCGTGGAGGGCCCCACGAGCAGTACTTC. It is translated as CASSLPRGGPHEQYF.

The CDR3 DNA reads TGTGCCAGCAGCTTCCCGAACTCCTACGAGCAGTACTTC. Translated, it gives CASSFPNSYEQYF. The rearrangement uses TRBV7-2 and TRBJ2-7; no reliable D call. The ends were cut back, 3 bases at V and 0 bases at J, with 6 bases in the middle. The CDR3 spans 13 residues. Germline V gives CDR1 SGHTA, CDR2 FQGNSA.

In this sample, this clone turned up a few times. The chain has TRBV28 and TRBJ1-5; no definite D call. The germline gives CDR1 MDHEN, CDR2 SYDVKM. The CDR3 loop spans 14 amino acids. The ends were cut back, 5 bases at V and 2 bases at J, with 10 bases in the middle. In DNA, the CDR3 is TGTGCCAGCAGTATCTACAGAGGCAATCAGCCCCAGCATTTT. Encoded protein: CASSIYRGNQPQHF.

J is TRBJ2-7 and V is TRBV19; maybe TRBD1 (5 bases). Trimming removed 3 bases from V and 2 bases from J, with 11 bases in between. There are 14 residues in the CDR3. Germline V gene data show CDR1 as LNHDA and CDR2 as SQIVND (reference sequence). The CDR3 coding sequence is TGTGCCAGTAGTATTGGCGACAGAGCCTACGAGCAGTACTTC. Translation gives CASSIGDRAYEQYF.

This chain uses TRBV4-1 with TRBJ2-1, with a tentative D call TRBD2 (6 bases). The CDR3 has 15 amino acids. Between the trimmed V and J ends, which lost 2 bases and 7 bases, there was a span of 15 bases. CDR1 is MGHRA and CDR2 is YSYEKL in the germline V gene. In nucleotides, the CDR3 is TGCGCCAGCAGCCAACTAGGGCTAGCGATAAATGAGCAGTTCTTC. It specifies CASSQLGLAINEQFF.

This clone was found a few times. The chain is built from TRBV27 and TRBJ2-6, with TRBD1 as a possible D gene (6 bases). This CDR3 is 15 amino acids long. Trimming pared 5 bases from V and 10 bases from J, leaving 18 bases between. Germline V CDR1 and CDR2: MNHEY, SMNVEV (reference sequence). In DNA, the CDR3 is TGTGCCAGCAGTCCCCTACAGGGATCGCATAACGTCCTGACTTTC. Translating it yields CASSPLQGSHNVLTF.

The rearrangement links TRBV9 to TRBJ2-5; D is possibly TRBD1 (6 bases). This CDR3 region has 14 residues. The germline V gene encodes CDR1 SGDLS and CDR2 YYNGEE. Trimming removed 3 bases from V and 5 bases from J, with 14 bases in between. The CDR3 DNA is TGTGCCAGCAGCGGAGGACAGCCGAGGGAGACCCAGTACTTC. This gives the protein CASSGGQPRETQYF.

This chain connects TRBV4-2 to TRBJ2-7; perhaps TRBD2 as D (7 bases). CDR3 length: 16 residues. CDR1 is LGHNA, CDR2 YNFKEQ, per germline. The V gene lost 0 bases and the J gene lost 4 bases, with 16 bases spanning the gap. The CDR3 here is CASSQDLRGPPYEQYF. The CDR3 DNA sequence: TGTGCCAGCAGCCAAGACCTGCGGGGGCCCCCTTACGAGCAGTACTTC.

This chain connects TRBV5-4 to TRBJ1-3; D ambiguous. Germline values: CDR1 SGHNT, CDR2 YYREEE (reference sequence). With 2 bases removed from V and 0 bases from J, the gap between germline ends came to 21 bases. The CDR3 is 19 amino acids. In nucleotides, the CDR3 is TGTGCCAGCAGCTTCGATCGCGGGCTCGGCAAGAGCTCTGGAAACACCATATATTTT. It translates to CASSFDRGLGKSSGNTIYF.

The genes are TRBV10-3 and TRBJ2-2; D is unresolved. The germline V gene has CDR1 ENHRY and CDR2 SYGVKD. Trimming shortened V by 4 bases and J by 4 bases, and 13 bases separated the two germline ends. The CDR3 loop spans 15 amino acids. The CDR3 DNA sequence: TGTGCCATCAGTGCCACCCTTGTCGGCACCGGGGAGCTGTTTTTT. Residues: CAISATLVGTGELFF.

The rearrangement links TRBV5-4 to TRBJ1-5, with D perhaps matching TRBD1 (6 bases). V gave up 3 bases and J gave up 6 bases, with 10 bases separating them. The germline V gene has CDR1 SGHNT and CDR2 YYREEE (reference sequence). The CDR3 loop spans 13 amino acids. CDR3 in amino acids: CASSWEGGQPQHF. The CDR3 DNA reads TGTGCCAGCAGCTGGGAGGGGGGTCAGCCCCAGCATTTT.

The chain combines TRBV18 with TRBJ2-6; tentative D call: TRBD2 (5 bases). The CDR3 sequence is 17 residues long. Germline lookup yields CDR1 KGHSH and CDR2 LQKENI. The V end was cut by 4 bases, the J end by 0 bases, with 13 bases between. CDR3 DNA sequence: TGTGCCAGCTCACTGAATAGAGGGAGCTCTGGGGCCAACGTCCTGACTTTC. This codes for CASSLNRGSSGANVLTF. The entire variable domain, with the rest obtained from reference TRBV18 and TRBJ2-6, is as follows: NAGVMQNPRHLVRRRGQEARLRCSPMKGHSHVYWYRQLPEEGLKFMVYLQKENIIDESGMPKERFSAEFPKEGPSILRIQQVVRGDSAAYFCASSLNRGSSGANVLTFGAGSRLTVL.

The chain joins TRBV5-1 to TRBJ2-7; 9 nucleotides agree with TRBD2. Trimming took 0 bases from V and 2 from J; bases not matched to a gene: 6. Germline CDR1 is SGHRS and CDR2 is YFSETQ. CDR3 length: 16 residues. The CDR3 region has the DNA TGCGCCAGCAGCTTGGTTGGCGGGAGGGCCACCTACGAGCAGTACTTC. Its translation: CASSLVGGRATYEQYF.

This clone was recorded a few times. The rearrangement joins TRBV2 to TRBJ1-5, with a weak D call TRBD1 (5 bases). The CDR3 spans 16 residues. V lost 2 bases and J lost 3, with 14 bases in between. The V gene's germline CDR1 is SNHLY and CDR2 FYNNEI. CDR3 in amino acids: CASSELRQSPNQPQHF. For the CDR3, the DNA is TGTGCCAGCAGTGAATTGCGACAGAGCCCCAATCAGCCCCAGCATTTT.

The sample holds a few counts of this clone. CDR3 protein: CASSPGPNPGELFF. The CDR3 nucleotides are TGCGCCAGCAGCCCCGGGCCAAACCCCGGGGAGCTGTTTTTT. V and J are TRBV4-3 and TRBJ2-2; the D is unclear. The CDR3 totals 14 residues. The germline V gene has CDR1 LGHNA and CDR2 YSLEER. The ends were cut back, 4 bases at V and 6 bases at J, with 12 bases in the middle.

In its sample, this clone was seen many times. The gene calls are TRBV13 and TRBJ2-5; weak D call: TRBD2 (5 bases). Germline CDR1 PRHDT, CDR2 FYEKMQ (reference sequence). V was clipped by 4 bases and J by 3 bases, with 6 bases between them. CDR3 length: 12 amino acids. DNA of the CDR3: TGTGCCAGCAGCTGGGGAGAAGAGACCCAGTACTTC. The encoded protein is CASSWGEETQYF.

The chain carries TRBV19 and TRBJ2-7; D perhaps matches TRBD1 (5 bases). This CDR3 is built from 13 residues. Trimming shortened V by 5 bases and J by 5 bases, and 13 bases separated the two germline ends. The germline V gene encodes CDR1 LNHDA and CDR2 SQIVND (reference sequence). CDR3: CASSDQGFHEQYF. As DNA, the CDR3 is TGTGCCAGTAGTGACCAGGGATTCCACGAGCAGTACTTC.

The chain couples TRBV4-2 to TRBJ2-1, with D maybe TRBD2 (6 bases). CDR1 LGHNA and CDR2 YNFKEQ come from the germline V gene. The length of the CDR3 is 16 residues. The V end lost 4 bases, the J end lost 7 bases, and 20 bases lay between the germline ends. The CDR3 here is CASSPGGPITLNEQFF. The CDR3 region has the DNA TGTGCCAGCAGCCCAGGAGGGCCGATAACACTAAATGAGCAGTTCTTC.

There are a few counts of this clone. The chain recombines TRBV28 with TRBJ1-1; 9 positions match TRBD1. CDR1 is MDHEN and CDR2 is SYDVKM in the germline V gene. CDR3 size: 19 residues. After removal of 7 bases from V and 11 bases from J, the junction contained 29 bases not matched to a gene. This chain's CDR3 is CASNRADSGGTGGEGCAFF. The CDR3 region has the DNA TGTGCCAGCAACCGGGCTGATTCGGGGGGCACAGGGGGCGAAGGTTGTGCTTTCTTT.